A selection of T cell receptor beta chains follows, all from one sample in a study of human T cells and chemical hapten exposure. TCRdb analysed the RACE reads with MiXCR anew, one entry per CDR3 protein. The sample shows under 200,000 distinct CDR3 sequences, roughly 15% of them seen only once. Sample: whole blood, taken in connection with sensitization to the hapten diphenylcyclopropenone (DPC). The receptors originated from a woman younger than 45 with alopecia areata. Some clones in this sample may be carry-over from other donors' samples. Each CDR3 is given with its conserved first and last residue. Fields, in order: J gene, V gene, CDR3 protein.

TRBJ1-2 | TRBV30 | CAWSARASRGYTF
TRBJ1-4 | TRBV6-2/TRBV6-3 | CASTDLQRRNEKLFF
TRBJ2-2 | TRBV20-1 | CSAPRGSSGGAGELFF
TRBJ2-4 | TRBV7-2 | CASSLKWLQTPKNIQYF
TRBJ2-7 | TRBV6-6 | CASSYSVTSGTVYEQYF
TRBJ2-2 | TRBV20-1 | CSARASRDTGELFF
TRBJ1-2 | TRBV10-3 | CAIQGPNYGYTF
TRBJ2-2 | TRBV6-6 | CASSHQENTGELFF
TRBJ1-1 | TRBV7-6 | CASSLQGGRTEAFF
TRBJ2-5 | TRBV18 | CASSPQETQYF
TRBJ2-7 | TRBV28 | CASSFPGLAGTEQYF
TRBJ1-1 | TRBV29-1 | CSVERGDTEAFF
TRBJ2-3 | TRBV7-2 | CASSRDRTSTDTQYF
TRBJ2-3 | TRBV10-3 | CAISAAGAYTDTQYF
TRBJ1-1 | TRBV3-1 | CASSPSLDPRRGHTEAFF
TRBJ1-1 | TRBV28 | CASGTSVEAFF
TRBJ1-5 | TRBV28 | CASSLLGEIGNQPQHF
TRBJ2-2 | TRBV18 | CASSPLPVGQGFTGELFF
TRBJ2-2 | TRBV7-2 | CANPGTQNTGELFF
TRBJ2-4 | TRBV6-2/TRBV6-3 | CASSSKRGRAEAKNIQYF
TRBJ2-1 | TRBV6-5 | CASSPSGPLSSYNEQFF
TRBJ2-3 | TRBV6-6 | CASSYSSQYTDTQYF
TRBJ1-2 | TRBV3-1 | CASSGKGGEAYGYTF
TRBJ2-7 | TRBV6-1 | CASSEWGQTYEQYF
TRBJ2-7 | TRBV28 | CASSLADYEQYF
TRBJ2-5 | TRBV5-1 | CASSSGQTQETQYF
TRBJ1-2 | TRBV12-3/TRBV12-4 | CASPGEGQLRYTF
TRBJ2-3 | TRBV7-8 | CASSLLGVAVTDTQYF